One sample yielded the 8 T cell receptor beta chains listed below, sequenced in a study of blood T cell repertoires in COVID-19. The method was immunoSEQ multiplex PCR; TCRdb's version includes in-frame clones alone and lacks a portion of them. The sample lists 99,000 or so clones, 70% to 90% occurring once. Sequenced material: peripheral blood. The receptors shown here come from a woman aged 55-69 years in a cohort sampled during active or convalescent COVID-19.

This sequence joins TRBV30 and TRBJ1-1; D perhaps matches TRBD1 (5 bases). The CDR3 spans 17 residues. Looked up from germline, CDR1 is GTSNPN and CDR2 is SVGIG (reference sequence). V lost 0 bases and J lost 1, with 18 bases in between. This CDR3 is CAWSVLRGRDSNTEAFF. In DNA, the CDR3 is TGTGCCTGGAGTGTACTGAGGGGAAGGGACTCGAACACTGAAGCTTTCTTT.

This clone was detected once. CDR3 region: CASSPLATSDRTDTQYF. The CDR3 DNA reads TGTGCCAGCTCACCACTGGCGACTAGCGACCGCACAGATACGCAGTATTTT. The chain recombines TRBV18 with TRBJ2-3; 8 bases line up with TRBD2. The CDR3 has 17 amino acids. Germline values: CDR1 KGHSH, CDR2 LQKENI. The junction had 7 bases not matched to a gene; V was cut back by 1 base and J by 1 base. Full variable domain (remainder filled in from reference TRBV18 and TRBJ2-3): NAGVMQNPRHLVRRRGQEARLRCSPMKGHSHVYWYRQLPEEGLKFMVYLQKENIIDESGMPKERFSAEFPKEGPSILRIQQVVRGDSAAYFCASSPLATSDRTDTQYFGPGTRLTVL.

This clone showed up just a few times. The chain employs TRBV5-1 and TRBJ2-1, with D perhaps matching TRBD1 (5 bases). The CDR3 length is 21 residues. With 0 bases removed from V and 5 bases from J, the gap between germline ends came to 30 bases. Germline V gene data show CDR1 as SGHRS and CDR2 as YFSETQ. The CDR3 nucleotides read TGCGCCAGCAGCTTGGATGGATGGGTGGGGCGCTCGTCCTCCACACACAATGAGCAGTTCTTC. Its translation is CASSLDGWVGRSSSTHNEQFF.

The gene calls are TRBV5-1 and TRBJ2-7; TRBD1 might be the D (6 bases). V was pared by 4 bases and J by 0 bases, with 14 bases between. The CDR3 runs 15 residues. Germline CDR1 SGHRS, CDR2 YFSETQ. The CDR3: CASSQMQGLSYEQYF. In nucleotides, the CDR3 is TGCGCCAGCAGCCAAATGCAGGGGCTCTCCTACGAGCAGTACTTC.

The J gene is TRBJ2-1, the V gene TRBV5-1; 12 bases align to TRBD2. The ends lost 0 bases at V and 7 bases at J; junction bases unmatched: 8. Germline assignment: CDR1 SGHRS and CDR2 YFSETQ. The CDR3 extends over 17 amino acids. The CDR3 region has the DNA TGCGCCAGCAGCTTGGCCCTAGCGGGAGGGCCACAGAATGAGCAGTTCTTC. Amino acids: CASSLALAGGPQNEQFF.

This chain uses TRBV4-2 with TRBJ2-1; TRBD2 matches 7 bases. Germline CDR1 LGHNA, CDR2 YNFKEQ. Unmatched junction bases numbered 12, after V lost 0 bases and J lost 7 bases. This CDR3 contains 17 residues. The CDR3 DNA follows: TGTGCCAGCAGCCAAGACGATGAGGGAGGGCCATGGAATGAGCAGTTCTTC. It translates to CASSQDDEGGPWNEQFF.

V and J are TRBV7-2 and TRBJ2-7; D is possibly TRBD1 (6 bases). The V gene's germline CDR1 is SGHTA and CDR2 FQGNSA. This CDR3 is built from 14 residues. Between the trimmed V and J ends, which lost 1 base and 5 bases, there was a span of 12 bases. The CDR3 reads CASSLGGRGHEQYF. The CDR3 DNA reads TGTGCCAGCAGCTTAGGTGGCAGGGGACACGAGCAGTACTTC.

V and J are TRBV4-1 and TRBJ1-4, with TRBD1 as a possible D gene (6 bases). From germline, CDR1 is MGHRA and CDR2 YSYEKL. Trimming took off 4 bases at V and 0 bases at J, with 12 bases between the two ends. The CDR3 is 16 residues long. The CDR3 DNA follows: TGCGCCAGCAGCCCACGATACAGGGCAACTAATGAAAAACTGTTTTTT. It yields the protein CASSPRYRATNEKLFF.